A single sample gave rise to the 26 T cell receptor beta chains below, sequenced in a study of cytomegalovirus exposure and HLA in healthy donors. TCRdb keeps only in-frame clones here, not all; method: immunoSEQ multiplex PCR. The table lists about 110,000 clones, approximately 96% of them singletons, with around 0.65% in the top ten. The material sequenced was PBMCs. Receptor source: a woman aged 18-29 years in good health and CMV-seronegative.

J is TRBJ1-5 and V is TRBV10-3, with D maybe TRBD1 (6 bases). The germline V gene has CDR1 ENHRY and CDR2 SYGVKD. The CDR3 totals 15 residues. Trimming left V 3 bases short and J 0 bases short, with 9 bases between. The chain's CDR3 is CAISDRGGSNQPQHF. The CDR3 DNA follows: TGTGCCATCAGTGACAGGGGTGGTAGCAATCAGCCCCAGCATTTT.

The chain recombines TRBV6-5 with TRBJ1-2, with TRBD1 identical over 12 bases. The trim removed 5 bases at V and 7 bases at J, leaving 8 bases unmatched. Germline assignment: CDR1 MNHEY and CDR2 SVGAGI. The CDR3 totals 15 residues. The CDR3 DNA reads TGTGCCAGCAGTAACCCCGGGACAGGGGGCCGTGGCTACACCTTC. The encoded protein is CASSNPGTGGRGYTF.

In its sample, this clone was seen once. The chain carries TRBV10-2 and TRBJ1-5; no definite D call. The germline V gene encodes CDR1 WSHSY and CDR2 SAAADI. This CDR3 comprises 13 residues. Trimming took 3 bases from V and 4 from J, leaving 7 bases between them. The CDR3 region is CASSDVSNQPQHF. For the CDR3, the DNA is TGCGCCAGCAGTGACGTCAGTAATCAGCCCCAGCATTTT.

This clone was picked up one time. This chain connects TRBV4-2 to TRBJ1-1; D possibly corresponds to TRBD1 (6 bases). Germline values: CDR1 LGHNA, CDR2 YNFKEQ. Trimming shortened V by 1 base and J by 7 bases, and 16 bases separated the two germline ends. This CDR3 contains 15 residues. The CDR3 region has the DNA TGTGCCAGCAGCCAAGTCGGGCAGGGGCTTGGTGAAGCTTTCTTT. This gives the protein CASSQVGQGLGEAFF.

This clone was observed once. This sequence joins TRBV7-2 and TRBJ1-6; 9 bases are shared with TRBD1. Unmatched junction bases numbered 6, after V lost 2 bases and J lost 7 bases. This CDR3 spans 16 amino acids. Per the germline V gene, CDR1 is SGHTA and CDR2 is FQGNSA. CDR3 in DNA: TGTGCCAGCAGCTTAAGGGGGGACAGGGAAAATTCACCCCTCCACTTT. Translation gives CASSLRGDRENSPLHF. Combining the CDR3 with reference TRBV7-2 and TRBJ1-6 gives the whole variable domain GAGVSQSPSNKVTEKGKDVELRCDPISGHTALYWYRQSLGQGLEFLIYFQGNSAPDKSGLPSDRFSAERTGGSVSTLTIQRTQQEDSAVYLCASSLRGDRENSPLHFGNGTRLTVT.

This sequence joins TRBV7-9 and TRBJ2-3; tentatively, D is TRBD1 (6 bases). Germline V gene lookup returns CDR1 SEHNR and CDR2 FQNEAQ (reference sequence). Trimming shortened V by 2 bases and J by 6 bases, and 15 bases separated the two germline ends. The CDR3 is made up of 15 amino acids. DNA for the CDR3: TGTGCCAGCAGCTTAACGGACAGTCCAAATGATACGCAGTATTTT. Translating gives CASSLTDSPNDTQYF.

This clone was recorded only once. The chain employs TRBV6-5 and TRBJ1-6; tentatively, D is TRBD1 (5 bases). Trimming took 7 bases from V and 10 from J, leaving 20 bases between them. Germline CDR1 and CDR2: MNHEY and SVGAGI. The CDR3 is 15 amino acids. The CDR3 region has the DNA TGTGCCAGCACATCGGGGGGGGTTGAGGGGTCACCCCTCCACTTT. It specifies CASTSGGVEGSPLHF.

This sequence joins TRBV5-5 and TRBJ2-5; D is uncertain. Germline CDR1 and CDR2: SGHKS and YYEKEE (reference sequence). Trimming stripped 3 bases from V and 4 bases from J, with 10 bases between. The CDR3 spans 13 residues. CDR3 protein: CASSSPSGETQYF. In DNA form, the CDR3 reads TGTGCCAGCAGCTCACCCTCAGGAGAGACCCAGTACTTC.

The V and J genes are TRBV7-8 and TRBJ1-4; D call uncertain. V lost 0 bases, J lost 7 bases, and 12 bases lay in between. Germline CDR1 and CDR2: SGHVS and FQNEAQ. The CDR3 has 15 amino acids. The CDR3 bases are TGTGCCAGCAGCTTAGCGCATCGGTTTAGTGAAAAACTGTTTTTT. This codes for CASSLAHRFSEKLFF.

This rearrangement joins TRBV2 to TRBJ2-7; TRBD1 matches 7 bases. Germline lookup yields CDR1 SNHLY and CDR2 FYNNEI. CDR3 length: 14 amino acids. V gave up 1 base and J gave up 2 bases; unmatched junction bases: 2. CDR3 bases: TGTGCCAGCAGTGAAGAGACAGGGCCCTACGAGCAGTACTTC. It translates to CASSEETGPYEQYF.

The V gene is TRBV5-8, the J gene TRBJ1-5, with D perhaps matching TRBD1 (6 bases). The CDR3 consists of 12 residues. Germline V lookup: CDR1 SGHTS, CDR2 YDEGEE. The V end was cut by 8 bases, the J end by 7 bases, with 13 bases between. The CDR3 loop is CASSGGRQPQHF. The CDR3 region has the DNA TGTGCCAGTTCTGGGGGCAGGCAGCCCCAGCATTTT.

The chain carries TRBV27 and TRBJ2-2, with TRBD2 matching over 12 bases. The CDR3 spans 16 residues. The V segment lost 0 bases and the J segment 6 bases; nucleotides outside the gene matches: 2. Germline assignment: CDR1 MNHEY and CDR2 SMNVEV (reference sequence). CDR3 DNA: TGTGCCAGCAGTTTATCGGCTAGCGGGGGGGCCGGGGAGCTGTTTTTT. Encoded protein: CASSLSASGGAGELFF.

This clone occurred a few times. The chain is built from TRBV5-5 and TRBJ1-6; D might be TRBD1 (5 bases). The V end was cut by 5 bases, the J end by 6 bases, with 15 bases between. Germline V CDR1 and CDR2: SGHKS, YYEKEE (reference sequence). The CDR3 contains 15 residues. CDR3 bases: TGTGCCAGCAGAGCAGGGAATGTGCCTAATTCACCCCTCCACTTT. Translating it yields CASRAGNVPNSPLHF.

This chain connects TRBV10-2 to TRBJ1-1, with 8 bases that match TRBD1. The CDR3 runs 16 residues. The V gene end was trimmed by 2 bases and the J gene end by 5 bases; junction bases not matched to a gene: 10. CDR1 and CDR2 (germline): WSHSY, SAAADI. The DNA of the CDR3 is TGCGCCAGCAGTGAGAGGGGGGGGACAGGCGTGACTGAAGCTTTCTTT. The encoded protein is CASSERGGTGVTEAFF.

This sequence joins TRBV19 and TRBJ2-1, with TRBD2 matching over 10 bases. J was trimmed by 0 bases and V by 6 bases; bases with no gene match: 8. The CDR3 sequence is 17 residues long. From germline, CDR1 is LNHDA and CDR2 SQIVND (reference sequence). CDR3 sequence: CASSLESSGGSYNEQFF. The CDR3 DNA is TGTGCCAGTAGCCTGGAATCTAGCGGGGGCTCCTACAATGAGCAGTTCTTC. The complete variable domain, with remaining parts taken from reference TRBV19 and TRBJ2-1, reads DGGITQSPKYLFRKEGQNVTLSCEQNLNHDAMYWYRQDPGQGLRLIYYSQIVNDFQKGDIAEGYSVSREKKESFPLTVTSAQKNPTAFYLCASSLESSGGSYNEQFFGPGTRLTVL.

V and J are TRBV6-1 and TRBJ2-5, with 12 bases matching TRBD2. V dropped 7 bases and J dropped 1; count of bases not matched to a gene: 4. This CDR3 region has 15 residues. Germline-derived CDR1 and CDR2 are MNHNS and SASEGT. The DNA of the CDR3 is TGTGCCAGCACACTAGCGGGGGGAATCCAAGAGACCCAGTACTTC. This encodes CASTLAGGIQETQYF.

The J gene is TRBJ2-5, the V gene TRBV27, with 8 nucleotides matching TRBD1. The germline V gene has CDR1 MNHEY and CDR2 SMNVEV (reference sequence). This CDR3 has 14 residues. V lost 6 bases to trimming and J lost 2 bases; unmatched junction nucleotides: 5. The CDR3 DNA sequence: TGTGCCAGCAGGCGACAGGGGCGACAAGAGACCCAGTACTTC. It encodes CASRRQGRQETQYF.

The rearrangement uses TRBV5-8 and TRBJ2-5; no definite D call. CDR1 is SGHTS and CDR2 is YDEGEE in the germline V gene. Trimming cost V 2 bases and J 5 bases, with 16 bases left between them. This CDR3 region has 15 residues. CDR3 coding DNA: TGTGCCAGCAGCTTTTTCAGGCCACCCAAGGAGACCCAGTACTTC. Translated, it gives CASSFFRPPKETQYF.

The V gene is TRBV4-1, the J gene TRBJ2-3, with 8 bases that match TRBD1. The CDR3 totals 18 residues. The V segment lost 3 bases and the J segment 4 bases; nucleotides outside the gene matches: 15. Germline CDR1 MGHRA, CDR2 YSYEKL. CDR3 in DNA: TGCGCCAGCAGCCATCCTTTTTCGCCGGGACAGGTCGCAGATACGCAGTATTTT. This codes for CASSHPFSPGQVADTQYF.

The chain couples TRBV5-1 to TRBJ1-2, with D perhaps matching TRBD1 (5 bases). Trimming took 4 bases from V and 5 from J, leaving 21 bases between them. This CDR3 is built from 16 residues. Germline assignment: CDR1 SGHRS and CDR2 YFSETQ. This CDR3 reads CASSLTGRRGRYGYTF. The CDR3 DNA follows: TGCGCCAGCAGCCTCACGGGGCGTCGAGGGAGGTATGGCTACACCTTC.

The genes are TRBV9 and TRBJ1-6; D perhaps matches TRBD1 (6 bases). Germline assignment: CDR1 SGDLS and CDR2 YYNGEE. Trimming stripped 8 bases from V and 1 base from J, with 13 bases between. The CDR3 length is 15 residues. This CDR3 is CASNTGRSYNSPLHF. The CDR3 nucleotides read TGTGCCAGTAATACAGGGCGGTCCTATAATTCACCCCTCCACTTT.

In this sample, this clone turned up once. The gene calls are TRBV7-8 and TRBJ2-1; D perhaps matches TRBD2 (6 bases). Germline V gene data show CDR1 as SGHVS and CDR2 as FQNEAQ. The CDR3 consists of 15 residues. The V gene lost 5 bases and the J gene lost 2 bases, with 13 bases spanning the gap. The CDR3 loop is CASSERLGPYNEQFF. The CDR3, as DNA: TGTGCCAGCAGCGAGAGACTAGGCCCCTACAATGAGCAGTTCTTC.

This sequence joins TRBV7-8 and TRBJ1-5, with 9 bases fitting TRBD1. This CDR3 has 16 amino acids. The germline V gene has CDR1 SGHVS and CDR2 FQNEAQ. With 5 bases clipped from V and 2 bases from J, the junction kept 7 bases outside the gene matches. CDR3: CASSKQGAIGNQPQHF. In nucleotides, the CDR3 is TGTGCCAGCAGCAAACAGGGGGCCATCGGCAATCAGCCCCAGCATTTT.

Regarding this clone: An end of the junction does not agree with germline; a read error may underlie this. The chain joins TRBV27 to TRBJ1-6, with D maybe TRBD1 (5 bases). Germline CDR1 is MNHEY and CDR2 is SMNVEV (reference sequence). CDR3 length: 15 amino acids. The CDR3 region is CASSLERDGHSPLHF. Written as DNA, the CDR3 is TGTGCCAGCAGTTTAGAGCGGGACGGCCATTCGCCCCTCCACTTT.

The chain has TRBV7-3 and TRBJ2-7, with D hard to call. The V end was cut by 4 bases, the J end by 7 bases, with 14 bases between. Germline-derived CDR1 and CDR2 are SGHTA and FQGTGA. The CDR3 loop spans 13 amino acids. DNA for the CDR3: TGTGCCAGCAGCTCCTATCTAGGAAAAGAGCAGTACTTC. It is translated as CASSSYLGKEQYF.

This sequence joins TRBV18 and TRBJ1-1; TRBD1 matches 11 bases. This CDR3 spans 16 amino acids. CDR1 and CDR2 (germline): KGHSH, LQKENI. V lost 8 bases to trimming and J lost 4 bases; unmatched junction nucleotides: 12. CDR3 region: CASLPGDRGRSTEAFF. The CDR3 region has the DNA TGTGCCAGCCTCCCCGGGGACAGGGGGAGGAGCACTGAAGCTTTCTTT. The full variable domain, with the rest looked up from reference TRBV18 and TRBJ1-1, is NAGVMQNPRHLVRRRGQEARLRCSPMKGHSHVYWYRQLPEEGLKFMVYLQKENIIDESGMPKERFSAEFPKEGPSILRIQQVVRGDSAAYFCASLPGDRGRSTEAFFGQGTRLTVV.